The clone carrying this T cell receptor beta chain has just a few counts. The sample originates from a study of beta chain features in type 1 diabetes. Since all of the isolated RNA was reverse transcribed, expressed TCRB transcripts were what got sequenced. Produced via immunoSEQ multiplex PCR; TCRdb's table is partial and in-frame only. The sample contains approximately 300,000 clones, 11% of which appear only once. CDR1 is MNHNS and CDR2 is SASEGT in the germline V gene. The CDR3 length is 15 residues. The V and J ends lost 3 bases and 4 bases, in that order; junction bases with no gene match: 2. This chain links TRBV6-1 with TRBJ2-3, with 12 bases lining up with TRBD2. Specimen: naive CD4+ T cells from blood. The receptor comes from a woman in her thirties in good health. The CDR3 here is CASSDGLAGSDTQYF. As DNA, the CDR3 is TGTGCCAGCAGTGATGGACTAGCGGGATCAGATACGCAGTATTTT.